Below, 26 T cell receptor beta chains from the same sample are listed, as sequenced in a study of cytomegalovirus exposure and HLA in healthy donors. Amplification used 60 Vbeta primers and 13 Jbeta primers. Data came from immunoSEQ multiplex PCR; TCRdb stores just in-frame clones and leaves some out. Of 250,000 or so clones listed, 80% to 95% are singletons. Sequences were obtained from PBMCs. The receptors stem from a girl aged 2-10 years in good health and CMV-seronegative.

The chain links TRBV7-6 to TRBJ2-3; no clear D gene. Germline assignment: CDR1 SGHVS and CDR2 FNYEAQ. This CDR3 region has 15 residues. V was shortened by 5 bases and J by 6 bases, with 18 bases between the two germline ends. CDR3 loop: CASSPILLGPDTQYF. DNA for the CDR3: TGTGCCAGCAGCCCCATTCTCCTAGGTCCTGATACGCAGTATTTT.

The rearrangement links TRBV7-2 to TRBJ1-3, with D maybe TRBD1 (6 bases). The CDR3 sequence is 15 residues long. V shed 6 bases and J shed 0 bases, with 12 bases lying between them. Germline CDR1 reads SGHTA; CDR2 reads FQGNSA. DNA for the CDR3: TGTGCCAGCAGAACAGGGATGAGCTCTGGAAACACCATATATTTT. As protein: CASRTGMSSGNTIYF.

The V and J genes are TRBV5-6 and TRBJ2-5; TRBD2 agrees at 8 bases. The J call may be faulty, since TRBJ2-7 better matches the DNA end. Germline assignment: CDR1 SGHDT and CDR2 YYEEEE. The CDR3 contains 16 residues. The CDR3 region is CASKPYGGRNIYEQYF. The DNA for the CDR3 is TGTGCCAGCAAACCTTATGGCGGGAGGAATATCTACGAGCAGTACTTC.

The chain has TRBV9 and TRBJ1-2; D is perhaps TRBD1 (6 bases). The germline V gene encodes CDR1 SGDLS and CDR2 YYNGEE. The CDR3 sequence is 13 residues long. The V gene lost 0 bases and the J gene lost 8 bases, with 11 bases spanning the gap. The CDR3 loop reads CASSVGTGRGYTF. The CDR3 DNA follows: TGTGCCAGCAGCGTAGGCACAGGGAGAGGCTACACCTTC. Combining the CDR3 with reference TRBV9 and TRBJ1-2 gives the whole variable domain DSGVTQTPKHLITATGQRVTLRCSPRSGDLSVYWYQQSLDQGLQFLIQYYNGEERAKGNILERFSAQQFPDLHSELNLSSLELGDSALYFCASSVGTGRGYTFGSGTRLTVV.

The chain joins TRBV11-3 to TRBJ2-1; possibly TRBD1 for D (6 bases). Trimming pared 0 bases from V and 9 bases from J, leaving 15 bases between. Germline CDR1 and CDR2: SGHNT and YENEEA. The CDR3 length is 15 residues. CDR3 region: CASSLETTGMGEQFF. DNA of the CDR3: TGTGCCAGCAGCTTAGAGACTACAGGGATGGGTGAGCAGTTCTTC.

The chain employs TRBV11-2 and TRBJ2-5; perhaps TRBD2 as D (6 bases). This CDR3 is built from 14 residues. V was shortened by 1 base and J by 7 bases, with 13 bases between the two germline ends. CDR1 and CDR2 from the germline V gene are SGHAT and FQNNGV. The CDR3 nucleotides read TGTGCCAGCAGCTTAGTGGGCGGGGATGGGACCCAGTACTTC. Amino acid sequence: CASSLVGGDGTQYF.

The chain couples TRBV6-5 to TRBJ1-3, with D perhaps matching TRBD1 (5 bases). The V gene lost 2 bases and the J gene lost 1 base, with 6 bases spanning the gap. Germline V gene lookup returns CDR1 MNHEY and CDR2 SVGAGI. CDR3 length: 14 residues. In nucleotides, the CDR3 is TGTGCCAGCAGTTACGGGGGGTCTGGAAACACCATATATTTT. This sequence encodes CASSYGGSGNTIYF.

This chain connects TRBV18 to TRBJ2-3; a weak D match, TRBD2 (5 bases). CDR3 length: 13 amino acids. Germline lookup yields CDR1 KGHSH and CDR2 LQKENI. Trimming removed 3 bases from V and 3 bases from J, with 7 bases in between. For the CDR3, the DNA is TGTGCCAGCTCACCCCGGACTACAGATACGCAGTATTTT. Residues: CASSPRTTDTQYF.

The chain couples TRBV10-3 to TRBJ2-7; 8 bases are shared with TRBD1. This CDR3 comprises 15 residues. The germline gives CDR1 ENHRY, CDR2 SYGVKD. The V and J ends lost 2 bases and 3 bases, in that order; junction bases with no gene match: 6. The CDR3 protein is CAISERPGGRYEQYF. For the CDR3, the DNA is TGTGCCATCAGTGAGAGGCCAGGGGGCCGCTACGAGCAGTACTTC.

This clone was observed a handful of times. CDR3 residues: CASSDSAAAQETQYF. CDR3 DNA: TGTGCCAGCAGTGACTCTGCAGCGGCCCAAGAGACCCAGTACTTC. This rearrangement joins TRBV6-4 to TRBJ2-5, with D possibly being TRBD2 (5 bases). This CDR3 contains 15 residues. V was pared by 0 bases and J by 1 base, with 9 bases between. Germline-derived CDR1 and CDR2 are MRHNA and SNTAGT.

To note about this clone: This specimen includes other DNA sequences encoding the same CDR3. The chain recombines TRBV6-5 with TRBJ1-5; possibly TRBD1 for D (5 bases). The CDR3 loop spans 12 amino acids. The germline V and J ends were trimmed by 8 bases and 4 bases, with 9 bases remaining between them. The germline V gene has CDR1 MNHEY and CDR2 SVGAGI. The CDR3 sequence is CASGTGNQPQHF. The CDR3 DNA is TGTGCCAGCGGAACAGGTAATCAGCCCCAGCATTTT.

The CDR3 sequence is CASSLGVAGQGKLFF. DNA for the CDR3: TGTGCCAGCAGCTTGGGGGTAGCGGGACAGGGAAAACTGTTTTTT. This sequence joins TRBV5-6 and TRBJ1-4; TRBD1 matches at 9 bases. Germline CDR1 and CDR2: SGHDT and YYEEEE. CDR3 size: 15 residues. With 0 bases clipped from V and 10 bases from J, the junction kept 7 bases outside the gene matches.

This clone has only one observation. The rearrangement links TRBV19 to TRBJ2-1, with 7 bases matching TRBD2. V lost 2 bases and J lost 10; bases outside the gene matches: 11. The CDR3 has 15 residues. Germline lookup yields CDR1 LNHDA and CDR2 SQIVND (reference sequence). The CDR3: CASSIWESGKGEQFF. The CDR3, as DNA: TGTGCCAGTAGTATATGGGAGAGCGGGAAGGGCGAGCAGTTCTTC.

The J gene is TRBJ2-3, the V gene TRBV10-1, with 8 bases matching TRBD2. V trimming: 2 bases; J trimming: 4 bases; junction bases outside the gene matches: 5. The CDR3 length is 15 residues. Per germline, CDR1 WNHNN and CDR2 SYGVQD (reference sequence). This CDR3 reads CASSENGGAADTQYF. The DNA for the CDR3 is TGCGCCAGCAGTGAGAACGGGGGGGCGGCAGATACGCAGTATTTT.

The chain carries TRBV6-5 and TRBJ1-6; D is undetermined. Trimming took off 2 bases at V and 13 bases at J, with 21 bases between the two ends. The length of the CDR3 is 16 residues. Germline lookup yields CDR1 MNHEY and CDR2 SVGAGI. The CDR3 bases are TGTGCCAGCAGTTACGGATCGGGAACAGCGAGCCGCCCCCTCCACTTT. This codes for CASSYGSGTASRPLHF.

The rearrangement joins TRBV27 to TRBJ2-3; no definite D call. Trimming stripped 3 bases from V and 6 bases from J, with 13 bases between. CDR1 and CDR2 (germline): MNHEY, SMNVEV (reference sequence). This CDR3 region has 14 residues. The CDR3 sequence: CASSFSPGGDTQYF. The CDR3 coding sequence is TGTGCCAGCAGTTTTTCCCCGGGTGGGGATACGCAGTATTTT.

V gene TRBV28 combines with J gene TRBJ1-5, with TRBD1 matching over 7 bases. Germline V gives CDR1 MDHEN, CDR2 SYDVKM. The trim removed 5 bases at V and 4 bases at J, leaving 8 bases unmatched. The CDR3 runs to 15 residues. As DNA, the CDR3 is TGTGCCAGCAGTCCCTCACAGGGGCTGAATCAGCCCCAGCATTTT. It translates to CASSPSQGLNQPQHF.

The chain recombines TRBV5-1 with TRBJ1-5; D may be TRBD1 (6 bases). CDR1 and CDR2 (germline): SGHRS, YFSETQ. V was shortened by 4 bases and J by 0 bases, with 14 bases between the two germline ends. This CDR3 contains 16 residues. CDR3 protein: CASSAMGADSNQPQHF. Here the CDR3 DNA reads TGCGCCAGCAGCGCAATGGGGGCCGATAGCAATCAGCCCCAGCATTTT.

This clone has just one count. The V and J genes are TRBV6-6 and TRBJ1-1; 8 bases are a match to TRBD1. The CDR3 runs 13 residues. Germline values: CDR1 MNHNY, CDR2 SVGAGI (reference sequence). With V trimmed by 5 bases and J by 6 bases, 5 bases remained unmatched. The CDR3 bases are TGTGCCAGCAGTACAGACAGGGGTCCTGAAGCTTTCTTT. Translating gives CASSTDRGPEAFF.

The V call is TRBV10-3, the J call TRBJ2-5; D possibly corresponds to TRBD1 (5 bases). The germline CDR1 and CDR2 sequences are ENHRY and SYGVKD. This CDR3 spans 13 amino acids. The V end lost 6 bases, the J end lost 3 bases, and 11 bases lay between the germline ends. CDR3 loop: CAIRDTGEETQYF. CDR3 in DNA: TGTGCCATCAGGGACACGGGTGAAGAGACCCAGTACTTC.

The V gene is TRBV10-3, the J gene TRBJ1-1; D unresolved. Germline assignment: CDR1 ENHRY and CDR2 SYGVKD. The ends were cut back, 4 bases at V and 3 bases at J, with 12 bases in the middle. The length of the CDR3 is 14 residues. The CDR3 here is CAISVEAPDTEAFF. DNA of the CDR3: TGTGCCATCAGTGTAGAGGCCCCAGACACTGAAGCTTTCTTT.

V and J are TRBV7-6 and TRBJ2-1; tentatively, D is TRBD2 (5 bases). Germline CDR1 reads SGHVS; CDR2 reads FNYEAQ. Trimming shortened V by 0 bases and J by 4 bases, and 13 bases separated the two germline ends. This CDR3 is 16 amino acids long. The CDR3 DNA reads TGTGCCAGCAGCTTAGCTAGCGCAACCTCTTACAATGAGCAGTTCTTC. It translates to CASSLASATSYNEQFF.

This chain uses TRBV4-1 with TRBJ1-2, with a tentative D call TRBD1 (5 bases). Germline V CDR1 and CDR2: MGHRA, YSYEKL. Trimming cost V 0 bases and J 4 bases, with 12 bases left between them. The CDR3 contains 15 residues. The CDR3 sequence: CASSQERQLSYGYTF. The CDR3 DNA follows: TGCGCCAGCAGCCAAGAACGACAGCTTTCCTATGGCTACACCTTC.

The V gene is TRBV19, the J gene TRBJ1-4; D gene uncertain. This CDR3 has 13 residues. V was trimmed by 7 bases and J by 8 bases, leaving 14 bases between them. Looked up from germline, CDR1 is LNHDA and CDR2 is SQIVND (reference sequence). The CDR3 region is CASTTTRMEKLFF. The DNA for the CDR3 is TGTGCCAGTACCACGACCAGGATGGAAAAACTGTTTTTT.

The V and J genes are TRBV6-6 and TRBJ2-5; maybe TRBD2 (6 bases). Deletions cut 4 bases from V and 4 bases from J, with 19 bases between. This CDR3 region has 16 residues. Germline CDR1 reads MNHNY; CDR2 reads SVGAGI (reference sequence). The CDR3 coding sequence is TGTGCCAGCAGTTTACGGGCGGGAATGGAGGGAGAGACCCAGTACTTC. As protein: CASSLRAGMEGETQYF.

CDR3 sequence: CASSLAGNEAFF. DNA for the CDR3: TGTGCCAGCAGCTTGGCAGGGAATGAAGCTTTCTTT. The chain carries TRBV5-6 and TRBJ1-1; D is perhaps TRBD1 (5 bases). The germline V and J ends were trimmed by 0 bases and 7 bases, with 7 bases remaining between them. The CDR3 extends over 12 amino acids. The germline CDR1 and CDR2 sequences are SGHDT and YYEEEE.